The T cell receptor (beta chain) under discussion was sequenced for a study of regulatory T cells in long-lasting Graves disease. Construction of the TCR beta libraries employed iRepertoire HTBI primers in conjunction with Arm-PCR of CDR3 regions. TCRdb reanalysed the multiplex PCR reads using MiXCR and keeps one entry per CDR3 protein. The sample carries 420,000 or so distinct CDR3 sequences, roughly a quarter recorded once. Time point denoted: persistent/refractory GD, antithyroid drugs over 5 years with positive TRAb. RNA isolated from PBMCs was used to make the TCR library. Trimming cost V 2 bases and J 10 bases; bases outside gene matches: 6. The CDR3 has 14 residues. Germline loops: CDR1 SNHLY, CDR2 FYNNEI. This clonotype has at least ten counts.

The material sequenced was peripheral blood mononuclear cells (PBMCs), taken when the disease was refractory, from a patient treated with antithyroid drugs. The origin of this receptor is a female donor with Graves disease. The chain carries TRBV2 and TRBJ2-2; 8 bases are shared with TRBD1. The CDR3 coding sequence is TGTGCCAGCAGTGAACTACAGGGGGGTGTGGAGCTGTTTTTT. It is translated as CASSELQGGVELFF.